A selection of T cell receptor beta chains follows, all from one sample in a study of blood T cell repertoires in COVID-19. Sequencing used immunoSEQ multiplex PCR; TCRdb keeps in-frame clones, though not all of them. This table holds some 7,000 clones, less than 90% found once. The sample taken for sequencing was peripheral blood. Receptor source: a human donor in a cohort sampled during active COVID-19. CDR3s include the opening cysteine and the closing phenylalanine or tryptophan. The order of the fields is clone size, V gene, J gene, CDR3 protein. Only part of the rows carry a size: once, few, many, or a class if the clone is expanded.

size: NA; V: TRBV3-1/TRBV3-2; J: TRBJ2-3; CDR3: CASSQRSGGTDTQYF
size: few; V: TRBV5-1; J: TRBJ2-7; CDR3: CASSWGSGRADEQYF
size: NA; V: TRBV2; J: TRBJ2-7; CDR3: CASRRDRALYEQYF
size: NA; V: TRBV5-1; J: TRBJ2-6; CDR3: CASSQKAGANVLTF
size: NA; V: TRBV6-5; J: TRBJ2-7; CDR3: CASSPGQAFSYEQYF
size: NA; V: TRBV10-3; J: TRBJ2-5; CDR3: CAISTTGGAETQYF
size: NA; V: TRBV18; J: TRBJ2-5; CDR3: CASSPGAGPGQETQYF
size: NA; V: TRBV27; J: TRBJ1-1; CDR3: CASSRPGQGTEAFF
size: NA; V: TRBV18; J: TRBJ2-7; CDR3: CASSPPIPSLWRGPSYEQYF
size: NA; V: TRBV5-1; J: TRBJ2-5; CDR3: CASSLETGTTAETQYF
size: few; V: TRBV12-3/TRBV12-4; J: TRBJ1-3; CDR3: CASTYSGNTIYF
size: NA; V: TRBV7-9; J: TRBJ2-3; CDR3: CASSLEVLPGLAGVDTQYF
size: NA; V: TRBV7-2; J: TRBJ2-2; CDR3: CASSPSPTLLGELFF
size: NA; V: TRBV5-4; J: TRBJ2-5; CDR3: CASSRTRETQYF
size: NA; V: TRBV5-4; J: TRBJ2-5; CDR3: CASSPASGRALETQYF
size: once; V: TRBV6-5; J: TRBJ2-5; CDR3: CASTMRGTQETQYF
size: NA; V: TRBV4-1; J: TRBJ2-2; CDR3: CASSQAVSASGSVGELFF
size: once; V: TRBV19; J: TRBJ1-1; CDR3: CASRQQPWKVNTEAFF
size: few; V: TRBV2; J: TRBJ1-6; CDR3: CASSEWAGKFHF
size: NA; V: TRBV13; J: TRBJ2-2; CDR3: CASSLGAGGITGELFF
size: NA; V: TRBV4-3; J: TRBJ2-1; CDR3: CASSQDRSGLYYTEQFF
size: few; V: TRBV3-1/TRBV3-2; J: TRBJ2-2; CDR3: CASSPDMSTGELFF
size: NA; V: TRBV7-8; J: TRBJ1-2; CDR3: CASSLGDSTYGYTF
size: NA; V: TRBV5-1; J: TRBJ2-7; CDR3: CASSPSPGQRYEQYF
size: NA; V: TRBV5-6; J: TRBJ1-6; CDR3: CASSLDRGGSPLHF
size: NA; V: TRBV12-3/TRBV12-4; J: TRBJ1-2; CDR3: CASSRDTYGYTF
size: NA; V: TRBV18; J: TRBJ1-1; CDR3: CASSPALDSLNTEAFF
size: NA; V: TRBV7-8; J: TRBJ2-7; CDR3: CASSLGGQPTYEQYF
size: NA; V: TRBV9; J: TRBJ1-2; CDR3: CASSTGQGLRLGYTF